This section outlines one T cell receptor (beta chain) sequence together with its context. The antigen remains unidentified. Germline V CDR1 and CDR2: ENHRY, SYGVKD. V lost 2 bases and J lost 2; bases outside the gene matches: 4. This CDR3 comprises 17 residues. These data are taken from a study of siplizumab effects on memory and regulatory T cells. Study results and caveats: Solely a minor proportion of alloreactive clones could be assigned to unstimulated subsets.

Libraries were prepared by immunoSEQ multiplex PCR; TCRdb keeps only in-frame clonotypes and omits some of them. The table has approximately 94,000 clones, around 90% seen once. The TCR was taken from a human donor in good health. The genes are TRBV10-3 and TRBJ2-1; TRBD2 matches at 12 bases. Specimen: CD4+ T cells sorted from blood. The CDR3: CAISERASGGAYNEQFF. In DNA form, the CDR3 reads TGTGCCATCAGTGAGCGGGCTAGCGGGGGGGCCTACAATGAGCAGTTCTTC.